This entry lists 15 T cell receptor beta chains sequenced from one sample in a study of response to subunit inactivated influenza vaccine. TCRdb independently ran MiXCR on the RT-PCR reads; one entry per CDR3 protein. The data hold about 480,000 distinct CDR3 sequences, with over 25% observed a single time. The sequencing here drew on CD4+ T cells sorted from PBMCs, taken approximately 5 days after vaccination. All receptors come from a man aged 50 to 59 who received an inactivated influenza vaccine.

This clonotype was seen more than once but under ten times. This sequence joins TRBV20-1 and TRBJ2-1; 13 bases are shared with TRBD2. The CDR3 has 14 amino acids. In germline, CDR1 is DFQATT, CDR2 SNEGSKA (reference sequence). V gave up 1 base and J gave up 10 bases; unmatched junction bases: 4. CDR3 sequence reads: CSARGTSGSIEQFF. CDR3 nucleotide sequence: TGCAGTGCTAGAGGGACTAGCGGGAGTATCGAGCAGTTCTTC.

J is TRBJ2-3 and V is TRBV20-1; the match to TRBD2 covers 7 bases. V lost 6 bases, J lost 6 bases, and 15 bases stayed unmatched. The CDR3 loop spans 15 amino acids. Per germline, CDR1 DFQATT and CDR2 SNEGSKA (reference sequence). For the CDR3, the DNA is TGCAGTGCCCCGCGGGGCGGGAGCTTCAAGGATACGCAGTATTTT. Protein sequence: CSAPRGGSFKDTQYF.

The rearrangement links TRBV7-2 to TRBJ2-1; 8 positions match TRBD2. The CDR3 extends over 14 amino acids. Germline V lookup: CDR1 SGHTA, CDR2 FQGNSA. V dropped 5 bases and J dropped 5; count of bases not matched to a gene: 5. The CDR3 loop reads CASSRGLAHNEQFF. The CDR3 DNA follows: TGTGCCAGCAGCCGTGGACTAGCACACAATGAGCAGTTCTTC.

This clonotype was seen only a few times. This rearrangement joins TRBV28 to TRBJ2-2; 10 bases are shared with TRBD1. Germline V gene data show CDR1 as MDHEN and CDR2 as SYDVKM. The CDR3 runs 21 residues. V shed 5 bases and J 0 bases; nucleotides not matched to a gene: 18. DNA of the CDR3: TGTGCCAGCAGTCTTTGGGACAGGGGAGTTCCTAGCAGATCGAACACCGGGGAGCTGTTTTTT. It translates to CASSLWDRGVPSRSNTGELFF. Supplemented by reference TRBV28 and TRBJ2-2, the full variable domain reads DVKVTQSSRYLVKRTGEKVFLECVQDMDHENMFWYRQDPGLGLRLIYFSYDVKMKEKGDIPEGYSVSREKKERFSLILESASTNQTSMYLCASSLWDRGVPSRSNTGELFFGEGSRLTVL.

This clonotype was counted only a few times. The chain is built from TRBV7-2 and TRBJ2-3, with D uncertain. This CDR3 contains 14 residues. Germline CDR1 reads SGHTA; CDR2 reads FQGNSA. The V gene lost 1 base and the J gene lost 9 bases, with 14 bases spanning the gap. The CDR3 protein is CASSLERKRGTQYF. The CDR3 region has the DNA TGTGCCAGCAGCTTAGAAAGAAAGCGAGGAACGCAGTATTTT. Using reference TRBV7-2 and TRBJ2-3 for the parts outside the CDR3, the full variable domain is GAGVSQSPSNKVTEKGKDVELRCDPISGHTALYWYRQSLGQGLEFLIYFQGNSAPDKSGLPSDRFSAERTGGSVSTLTIQRTQQEDSAVYLCASSLERKRGTQYFGPGTRLTVL.

The rearrangement joins TRBV5-1 to TRBJ2-7, with 10 bases matching TRBD2. V was clipped by 1 base and J by 0 bases; unmatched bases: 7. The germline V gene encodes CDR1 SGHRS and CDR2 YFSETQ. The CDR3 length is 17 residues. In DNA, the CDR3 is TGCGCCAGCAGCTTGCCCCCGAGCGGGAGGGCCTCCTACGAGCAGTACTTC. Its protein product is CASSLPPSGRASYEQYF.

This clonotype was seen more than once but under ten times. J is TRBJ1-3 and V is TRBV5-1; the D is unclear. Germline lookup yields CDR1 SGHRS and CDR2 YFSETQ. This CDR3 spans 14 amino acids. V gave up 2 bases and J gave up 1 base, with 7 bases separating them. The CDR3 DNA sequence: TGCGCCAGCAGCTTAGGATATTCTGGAAACACCATATATTTT. Translation: CASSLGYSGNTIYF. Complete variable domain (other parts from reference TRBV5-1 and TRBJ1-3): KAGVTQTPRYLIKTRGQQVTLSCSPISGHRSVSWYQQTPGQGLQFLFEYFSETQRNKGNFPGRFSGRQFSNSRSEMNVSTLELGDSALYLCASSLGYSGNTIYFGEGSWLTVV.

The rearrangement joins TRBV2 to TRBJ2-7; a weak D match, TRBD2 (6 bases). The V end lost 3 bases, the J end lost 3 bases, and 9 bases lay between the germline ends. CDR3 size: 13 residues. Germline values: CDR1 SNHLY, CDR2 FYNNEI. CDR3 sequence: CASSDGSFYEQYF. The CDR3 nucleotides are TGTGCCAGCAGTGACGGGAGCTTCTACGAGCAGTACTTC.

This chain joins TRBV6-5 and TRBJ2-7; 7 nucleotides match TRBD1. The V segment lost 0 bases and the J segment 1 base; nucleotides outside the gene matches: 3. Germline V gene lookup returns CDR1 MNHEY and CDR2 SVGAGI. The CDR3 runs 15 residues. The DNA of the CDR3 is TGTGCCAGCAGTTACTCAAGGGGGCTGTCCTACGAGCAGTACTTC. The encoded protein is CASSYSRGLSYEQYF.

A few counts support this clonotype. This sequence joins TRBV10-3 and TRBJ2-1, with D possibly being TRBD1 or TRBD2 (5 bases each). Germline V gives CDR1 ENHRY, CDR2 SYGVKD. This CDR3 is built from 12 residues. V was shortened by 7 bases and J by 6 bases, with 10 bases between the two germline ends. The CDR3 bases are TGTGCCATCACCGCCGGGACCAATGAGCAGTTCTTC. This gives the protein CAITAGTNEQFF.

The table lists this clonotype with many counts. The V call is TRBV7-2, the J call TRBJ1-2; 7 bases match TRBD1. The CDR3 runs to 13 residues. J lost 4 bases, V lost 5 bases, and 4 bases had no gene match. Germline lookup yields CDR1 SGHTA and CDR2 FQGNSA. CDR3 region: CASSRQGGYGYTF. The DNA of the CDR3 is TGTGCCAGCAGCCGCCAGGGGGGCTATGGCTACACCTTC.

The V gene is TRBV5-1, the J gene TRBJ2-7; D may be TRBD2 (6 bases). The germline gives CDR1 SGHRS, CDR2 YFSETQ. CDR3 size: 13 residues. The germline V and J ends were trimmed by 0 bases and 5 bases, with 9 bases remaining between them. The CDR3 sequence is CASSLDGGNEQYF. The CDR3 coding sequence is TGCGCCAGCAGCTTGGATGGAGGGAACGAGCAGTACTTC.

The table lists this clonotype with a few counts. V is TRBV7-2 and J is TRBJ2-7; TRBD2 agrees at 10 bases. CDR1 and CDR2 (germline): SGHTA, FQGNSA. V gave up 5 bases and J gave up 7 bases; unmatched junction bases: 11. The CDR3 runs to 15 residues. CDR3 DNA sequence: TGTGCCAGCAGCCGCGGACTAGCGGAAAAGGGTGAGCAGTACTTC. This gives the protein CASSRGLAEKGEQYF.

This clonotype was detected only a few times. The chain is built from TRBV6-5 and TRBJ1-4; D is possibly TRBD1 (5 bases). CDR1 MNHEY and CDR2 SVGAGI come from the germline V gene. V lost 2 bases and J 5 bases, leaving 9 bases between the germline ends. The CDR3 has 14 amino acids. The CDR3 bases are TGTGCCAGCAGTTACATGGCAGGGAATGAAAAACTGTTTTTT. Protein sequence: CASSYMAGNEKLFF.

This clonotype was seen once. The chain joins TRBV9 to TRBJ2-5; D is perhaps TRBD1 or TRBD2 (6 bases each). The CDR3 extends over 16 amino acids. Trimming pared 1 base from V and 5 bases from J, leaving 18 bases between. From germline, CDR1 is SGDLS and CDR2 YYNGEE. The CDR3 DNA sequence: TGTGCCAGCAGCGTACGTAGCCTCGGGGGCGCGGAGACCCAGTACTTC. It yields the protein CASSVRSLGGAETQYF.